The rows below give T cell receptor beta chains drawn from one sample of a study of blood T cells in healthy people across ages. TCRdb called the 5' RACE reads again in MiXCR, with one record for every CDR3 protein. Of hundreds of thousands of distinct CDR3 sequences listed, 40% to 45% are singletons. The sequencing sample was made of blood. The receptors come from a man of 80 years or more in good health. The CDR3 runs from the conserved cysteine through the conserved F or W. D genes are given only for firm matches. Clone size, where shown, is once, few, many, or a class for clones that have expanded.

V gene	J gene	D gene	clone size	CDR3 protein	CDR3 DNA
TRBV29-1	TRBJ2-5	-	many	CSVDQGGETQYF	TGCAGCGTTGACCAGGGTGGCGAGACCCAGTACTTC
TRBV4-1	TRBJ2-1	TRBD2	-	CASSQARTGTSGNNEQFF	TGCGCCAGCAGCCAAGCCCGGACAGGGACTAGCGGAAACAATGAGCAGTTCTTC
TRBV6-2/TRBV6-3	TRBJ2-7	-	few	CASSYALPRQGNYEQYF	TGTGCCAGCAGTTACGCTCTACCCAGGCAGGGAAACTACGAGCAGTACTTC
TRBV7-2	TRBJ2-1	TRBD1	few	CASRRQGAVDEQFF	TGTGCCAGCAGACGACAGGGCGCGGTGGATGAGCAGTTCTTC
TRBV20-1	TRBJ2-3	TRBD2	-	CSASGGSPDTQYF	TGCAGTGCTAGCGGGGGGTCCCCAGATACGCAGTATTTT
TRBV20-1	TRBJ2-3	TRBD2	-	CSARDLSGRADTQYF	TGCAGTGCTAGAGATTTGAGCGGGAGAGCAGATACGCAGTATTTT
TRBV4-3	TRBJ2-3	-	once	CASTPRGAGLDTQYF	TGCGCCAGCACCCCCCGGGGGGCTGGGTTAGATACGCAGTATTTT
TRBV7-2	TRBJ2-2	TRBD1	-	CASSSDRGLTGELFF	TGTGCCAGCAGCTCGGACAGGGGGCTCACCGGGGAGCTGTTTTTT
TRBV7-2	TRBJ2-7	TRBD2	-	CASSPSGVISYEQYF	TGTGCCAGCAGTCCGAGCGGGGTGATATCCTACGAGCAGTACTTC
TRBV4-1	TRBJ1-1	-	-	CASSQDGTVAITEAFF	TGCGCCAGCAGCCAAGACGGCACAGTCGCGATCACTGAAGCTTTCTTT
TRBV12-3/TRBV12-4	TRBJ2-3	TRBD2	few	CATHLAGVFTDTQYF	TGTGCCACCCACTTAGCGGGTGTGTTCACAGATACGCAGTATTTT